One sample yielded the 4 T cell receptor beta chains listed below, sequenced in a study of T-cell reconstitution after alpha-beta-depleted transplantation in children. Unique molecular identifiers were used in preparing the TCRbeta library. TCRdb called the PCR reads again in MiXCR, with one record for every CDR3 protein. The sample records 98,000 or so distinct CDR3 sequences, roughly 6.1% being singletons. Specimen: PBMCs, mostly from graft donor cells, collected 360 days after TCRalphabeta/CD19-depleted stem cell transplant. These receptors originate from a male patient aged 2 to 10 who had a stem cell transplant for acute lymphoblastic leukemia, so the T cells may come from the graft donor.

This clonotype was recorded many times. This chain connects TRBV12-3 or TRBV12-4 to TRBJ1-1, with 7 bases aligning to TRBD1. The length of the CDR3 is 14 residues. With 6 bases clipped from V and 2 bases from J, the junction kept 6 bases outside the gene matches. The CDR3: CASSPGQANTEAFF. CDR3 coding DNA: TGTGCCAGCAGCCCAGGACAGGCTAACACTGAAGCTTTCTTT.

This clonotype was counted many times. This rearrangement joins TRBV27 to TRBJ2-5; 8 bases match TRBD2. Germline V CDR1 and CDR2: MNHEY, SMNVEV (reference sequence). V was clipped by 1 base and J by 5 bases; unmatched bases: 6. The CDR3 has 15 residues. CDR3 sequence reads: CASSLYGGASETQYF. The CDR3 nucleotides read TGTGCCAGCAGTTTATACGGGGGGGCCTCTGAGACCCAGTACTTC.

This clonotype occurred many times. The gene calls are TRBV6-6 and TRBJ2-7; 8 bases agree with TRBD1. The CDR3 is made up of 13 amino acids. Trimming took 8 bases from V and 4 from J; bases not matched to a gene: 7. The germline V gene has CDR1 MNHNY and CDR2 SVGAGI (reference sequence). The CDR3 spells CASLNDRGYEQYF. DNA for the CDR3: TGTGCCAGCCTCAATGACAGGGGTTACGAGCAGTACTTC.

This clonotype was observed a few times. The J gene is TRBJ2-3, the V gene TRBV20-1; D is ambiguous. The ends were cut back, 6 bases at V and 3 bases at J, with 7 bases in the middle. Germline assignment: CDR1 DFQATT and CDR2 SNEGSKA (reference sequence). The CDR3 length is 11 residues. The CDR3 sequence: CSADKTDTQYF. CDR3 DNA: TGCAGTGCCGATAAGACAGATACGCAGTATTTT.